This T cell receptor beta chain was recorded in a study of blood T cell repertoires in COVID-19. Study information: Samples representing acute and convalescent COVID-19 were sourced from the United States, Italy and Spain. PBMCs, B-cell-depleted T cells, or T cells were the source of the cDNA or gDNA that made up the material.

In the source study's methods: Estimated nucleated cell counts came from reference gene primer amplification. Using immunoSEQ multiplex PCR, the repertoire was profiled, and TCRdb retains in-frame clones only, with some absent. V, J and clone size reflect that table, while D and trimming were determined from the DNA. The sample gives roughly 19,000 clones, about 88% of which show up once; roughly 11% is in the top ten. The TCR comes from a human donor in a cohort sampled during active COVID-19. Sequencing was carried out using peripheral blood.

The DNA for the CDR3 is TGTGCCAGCAGGGTGGGACAGGGGGAGGCAGATACGCAGTATTTT. Translating gives CASRVGQGEADTQYF. The V gene is TRBV2, the J gene TRBJ2-3; 11 nucleotides match TRBD1. Trimming at V came to 6 bases and at J to 4 bases, leaving 6 bases not matched to a gene. This CDR3 spans 15 amino acids. Germline-derived CDR1 and CDR2 are SNHLY and FYNNEI.